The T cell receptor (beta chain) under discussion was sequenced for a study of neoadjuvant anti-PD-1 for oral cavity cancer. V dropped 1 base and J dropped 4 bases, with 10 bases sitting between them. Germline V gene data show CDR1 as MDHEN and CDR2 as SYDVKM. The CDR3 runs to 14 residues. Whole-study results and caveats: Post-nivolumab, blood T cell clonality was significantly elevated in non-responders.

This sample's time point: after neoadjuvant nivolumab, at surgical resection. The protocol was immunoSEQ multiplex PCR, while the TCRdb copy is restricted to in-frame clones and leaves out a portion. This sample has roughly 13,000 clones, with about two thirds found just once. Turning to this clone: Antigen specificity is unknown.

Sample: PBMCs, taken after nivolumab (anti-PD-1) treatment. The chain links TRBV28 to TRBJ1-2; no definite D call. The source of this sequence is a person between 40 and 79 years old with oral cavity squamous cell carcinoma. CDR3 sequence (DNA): TGTGCCAGCAGTTTATTGGGCCAGACCTATGGCTACACCTTC. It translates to CASSLLGQTYGYTF.